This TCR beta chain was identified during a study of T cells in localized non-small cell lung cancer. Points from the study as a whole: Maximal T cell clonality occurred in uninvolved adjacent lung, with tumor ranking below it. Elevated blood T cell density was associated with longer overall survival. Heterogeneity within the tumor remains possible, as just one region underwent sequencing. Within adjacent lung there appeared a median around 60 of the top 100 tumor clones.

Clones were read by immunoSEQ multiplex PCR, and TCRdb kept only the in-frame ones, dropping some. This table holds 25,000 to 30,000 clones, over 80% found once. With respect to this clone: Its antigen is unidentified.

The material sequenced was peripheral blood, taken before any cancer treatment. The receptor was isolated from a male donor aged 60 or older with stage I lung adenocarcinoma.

The CDR3 loop is CASSKSGVGETQYF. CDR3 nucleotides: TGTGCCAGCAGCAAATCAGGGGTCGGGGAGACCCAGTACTTC. This sequence joins TRBV7-2 and TRBJ2-5, with a possible D match to TRBD1 (6 bases). V shed 5 bases and J shed 5 bases, with 15 bases lying between them. The CDR3 has 14 residues. Germline CDR1 and CDR2: SGHTA and FQGNSA. Full variable domain (rest looked up from reference TRBV7-2 and TRBJ2-5): GAGVSQSPSNKVTEKGKDVELRCDPISGHTALYWYRQSLGQGLEFLIYFQGNSAPDKSGLPSDRFSAERTGGSVSTLTIQRTQQEDSAVYLCASSKSGVGETQYFGPGTRLLVL.